These T cell receptor beta chains were read from a single sample in a study of T cell responses to AZD1222 COVID-19 vaccine. The method was immunoSEQ multiplex PCR; TCRdb's version includes in-frame clones alone and lacks a portion of them. The repertoire has about 48,000 clones, 89% of them found once; the top ten carry roughly 5.2%. The specimen was peripheral blood, collected 28 days after the second AZD1222 dose. The receptors stem from an adult who received the AZD1222 COVID-19 vaccine. The CDR3 runs from the conserved cysteine through the conserved F or W. The order of the fields is D gene, V gene, J gene, clone size, CDR3 length, CDR3 DNA, CDR3 protein. The D gene is left open where the match is weak. Where a row states a size, it is once, few, many or the class of an expanded clone; other rows omit it.

-,TRBV15,TRBJ1-5,-,16,TGTGCCACCAGCAAGTTGACAGTATGGGGCAATCAGCCCCAGCATTTT,CATSKLTVWGNQPQHF
TRBD2,TRBV5-8,TRBJ2-2,-,15,TGTGCCAGCAGCTTGCTGCGGGGGGGCACCGGGGAGCTGTTTTTT,CASSLLRGGTGELFF
TRBD2,TRBV18,TRBJ2-2,-,17,TGTGCCAGCTCACCACGTCCTAGCGGGGAAAACACCGGGGAGCTGTTTTTT,CASSPRPSGENTGELFF
-,TRBV28,TRBJ2-7,-,14,TGTGCCAGCCTCGGGAGCGGACTCTCCTACGAGCAGTACTTC,CASLGSGLSYEQYF
TRBD1,TRBV3-1/TRBV3-2,TRBJ1-6,-,14,TGTGCCAGCAGCCTAACAGGGGTATATTCACCCCTCCACTTT,CASSLTGVYSPLHF
TRBD2,TRBV6-4,TRBJ2-2,-,13,TGTGCCAGCAGTACTAGCGGGACCGGGGAGCTGTTTTTT,CASSTSGTGELFF
TRBD1,TRBV5-5,TRBJ1-3,-,14,TGTGCCAGCAGCTTGGCGGGACAGAGAAACACCATATATTTT,CASSLAGQRNTIYF
-,TRBV28,TRBJ1-1,-,15,TGTGCCAGCAGTACATACCCCAGGGGCCGTACTGAAGCTTTCTTT,CASSTYPRGRTEAFF
-,TRBV3-1/TRBV3-2,TRBJ2-3,-,14,TGTGCCAGCAGCCAAAGGGAGTCAGGGGATACGCAGTATTTT,CASSQRESGDTQYF
-,TRBV6-2/TRBV6-3,TRBJ2-2,-,13,TGTGCCAGCAGTTCCCCAAACACCGGGGAGCTGTTTTTT,CASSSPNTGELFF
TRBD1,TRBV7-2,TRBJ1-6,-,18,TGTGCCAGCAGCAGGACAGGGGCCGCAGGGTCCTATAATTCACCCCTCCACTTT,CASSRTGAAGSYNSPLHF
-,TRBV7-8,TRBJ2-5,-,15,TGTGCCAGCAGCTTAATTGGACAGCCAGCGGAGACCCAGTACTTC,CASSLIGQPAETQYF
-,TRBV11-3,TRBJ2-3,-,15,TGTGCCAGCAGCTTGCAGGGGACAAGCACAGATACGCAGTATTTT,CASSLQGTSTDTQYF
TRBD1,TRBV19,TRBJ1-1,-,14,TGTGCCAGTAGTAACAGGGGGCTTAGCACTGAAGCTTTCTTT,CASSNRGLSTEAFF
TRBD1,TRBV28,TRBJ1-2,-,14,TGTGCCAGCAGTTCTCCGGGACAGAACTATGGCTACACCTTC,CASSSPGQNYGYTF
-,TRBV19,TRBJ1-2,-,15,TGTGCCAGTGGACGAGATCGTAATCTTAGGTATGGCTACACCTTC,CASGRDRNLRYGYTF
TRBD2,TRBV13,TRBJ2-1,-,13,TGTGCCAGCAGCGTACTAGCGAGCGGCGAGCAGTTCTTC,CASSVLASGEQFF
-,TRBV19,TRBJ2-7,-,11,TGTGCCAGTCGGAGCGGATACGAGCAGTACTTC,CASRSGYEQYF
-,TRBV13,TRBJ1-3,-,15,TGTGCCAGCAGCTTAGACAGGAGCCCTGGAAACACCATATATTTT,CASSLDRSPGNTIYF
-,TRBV28,TRBJ1-2,once,14,TGTGCCAGCAGTTTACATGGGGCGGGTGTTGGCTACACCTTC,CASSLHGAGVGYTF
-,TRBV5-1,TRBJ2-5,once,15,TGCGCCAGCAGCCGGGTTGGGGCCATGGGAGAGACCCAGTACTTC,CASSRVGAMGETQYF
-,TRBV4-1,TRBJ1-6,-,15,TGCGCCAGCAGCCATGGGGGGGGTTCCGATTCACCCCTCCACTTT,CASSHGGGSDSPLHF
-,TRBV3-1/TRBV3-2,TRBJ2-3,-,16,TGTGCCAGCAGCCAAGATTTACAGGGCCCGGCAGATACGCAGTATTTT,CASSQDLQGPADTQYF
TRBD1,TRBV5-8,TRBJ1-5,-,15,TGTGCCAGCAGCCGGGGGGGCAGGGGGTATCAGCCCCAGCATTTT,CASSRGGRGYQPQHF
-,TRBV7-2,TRBJ2-7,-,13,TGTGCCAGCAGCCTCCCCAGGGATCACGAGCAGTACTTC,CASSLPRDHEQYF
-,TRBV4-2,TRBJ1-4,-,16,TGTGCCAGCAGCCAAGTCGGGCGCCGAACTAATGAAAAACTGTTTTTT,CASSQVGRRTNEKLFF
-,TRBV6-5,TRBJ1-4,once,14,TGTGCCAGCAGTTACACCGTTAATAATGAAAAACTGTTTTTT,CASSYTVNNEKLFF
-,TRBV5-1,TRBJ2-1,-,14,TGCGCCAGCAGCGGTGGAGCTGGGGTATCTGAGCAGTTCTTC,CASSGGAGVSEQFF
TRBD1,TRBV19,TRBJ2-2,-,14,TGTGCCAGTAACGCAGGGGGCTACACCGGGGAGCTGTTTTTT,CASNAGGYTGELFF
-,TRBV10-3,TRBJ1-4,-,13,TGTGCCATCAGTGCTGACCTTAATGAAAAACTGTTTTTT,CAISADLNEKLFF
-,TRBV19,TRBJ1-5,once,12,TGTGCCAGTAGTCTGGAACGTCAGCCCCAGCATTTT,CASSLERQPQHF
-,TRBV25-1,TRBJ1-6,-,12,TGTGCCAGCAGTGAGTTGGAGTCACCCCTCCACTTT,CASSELESPLHF
TRBD2,TRBV7-3,TRBJ2-2,-,19,TGTGCCAGCAGCTTACGTACCCCCCTAGCGGGGGGGCCAATCGGGGAGCTGTTTTTT,CASSLRTPLAGGPIGELFF
-,TRBV6-5,TRBJ1-2,once,13,TGTGCCAGCAGATATGGGACACTCTATGGCTACACCTTC,CASRYGTLYGYTF
-,TRBV28,TRBJ1-6,-,13,TGTGCCAGCAGTGGACCCCCCGGGTCACCCCTCCACTTT,CASSGPPGSPLHF
TRBD1,TRBV5-6,TRBJ2-5,-,15,TGTGCCAGCAGCTTTTCGAGGACAGGGGGAGGGACCCAGTACTTC,CASSFSRTGGGTQYF
-,TRBV28,TRBJ1-6,-,12,TGTGCCAGCAGTTTACTGAATTCACCCCTCCACTTT,CASSLLNSPLHF
-,TRBV19,TRBJ1-1,-,14,TGTGCCAGTAGTACATTCCAGATGAACACTGAAGCTTTCTTT,CASSTFQMNTEAFF
-,TRBV6-1,TRBJ1-3,-,14,TGTGCCAGCAGTGAAGCCCCCTCGCGAAACACCATATATTTT,CASSEAPSRNTIYF
-,TRBV7-8,TRBJ1-4,once,15,TGTGCCAGCAGCCAGGGAAGGGGAGCTAATGAAAAACTGTTTTTT,CASSQGRGANEKLFF
-,TRBV6-2/TRBV6-3,TRBJ2-3,-,14,TGTGCCAGCAGTTACTTCGTCGGCACAGATACGCAGTATTTT,CASSYFVGTDTQYF
-,TRBV29-1,TRBJ1-2,once,17,TGCAGCGTTGAAGAGGAGTCAGGGGATACTGGTCACTATGGCTACACCTTC,CSVEEESGDTGHYGYTF
TRBD1,TRBV5-1,TRBJ2-1,-,19,TGCGCCAGCAGCTTGCCAGTAGAACGAGGGACAGGGCCCTACAATGAGCAGTTCTTC,CASSLPVERGTGPYNEQFF
-,TRBV5-1,TRBJ2-3,-,15,TGCGCCAGCAGCTTGGTGCAGGTGGTGGCAGATACGCAGTATTTT,CASSLVQVVADTQYF
-,TRBV12-3/TRBV12-4,TRBJ2-5,-,12,TGTGCCAGCAGTGTAGACGCAGAGACCCAGTACTTC,CASSVDAETQYF
TRBD1,TRBV19,TRBJ1-6,-,15,TGTGCCAGTAGTACCCGGACAGGGGGTAATTCACCCCTCCACTTT,CASSTRTGGNSPLHF
TRBD1,TRBV13,TRBJ2-7,-,15,TGTGCCAGCAGCTTAAGGACAGGGTCCACCTACGAGCAGTACTTC,CASSLRTGSTYEQYF
-,TRBV7-8,TRBJ2-5,-,13,TGTGCCAGCAGCCCCCACCCAGGGGAGACCCAGTACTTC,CASSPHPGETQYF
-,TRBV6-5,TRBJ2-5,-,16,TGTGCCAGCAGTTACTCGGAGGGCAGGGGAACAGAGACCCAGTACTTC,CASSYSEGRGTETQYF
-,TRBV4-1,TRBJ1-2,once,14,TGCGCCAGCAGCTCCATACCGGACAGCCGTGGCTACACCTTC,CASSSIPDSRGYTF
TRBD1,TRBV18,TRBJ2-2,once,14,TGTGCCAGCTCACCAACCCAGGGGGCCGGGGAGCTGTTTTTT,CASSPTQGAGELFF
TRBD1,TRBV6-5,TRBJ1-2,-,14,TGTGCCAGCAAACCAACGACAGGGGCGGATGGCTACACCTTC,CASKPTTGADGYTF
TRBD1,TRBV2,TRBJ1-2,-,15,TGTGCCAGCAGTGCCCGACAGGGGGCGATCTATGGCTACACCTTC,CASSARQGAIYGYTF
-,TRBV5-8,TRBJ1-5,once,13,TGTGCCAGCAGCTTGGTGACGGCTGTGTCCCAGCATTTT,CASSLVTAVSQHF
-,TRBV5-1,TRBJ2-3,-,12,TGCGCCAGCAGCTTGGGTGCAGATACGCAGTATTTT,CASSLGADTQYF
TRBD1,TRBV6-6,TRBJ1-5,-,15,TGTGCCAGCAGCCGACAGGGGTCGAGCAATCAGCCCCAGCATTTT,CASSRQGSSNQPQHF
TRBD2,TRBV3-1/TRBV3-2,TRBJ2-1,-,17,TGTGCCAGCAGCCAAGAGCGGGGGGGAGGTTCCTACAATGAGCAGTTCTTC,CASSQERGGGSYNEQFF